This T cell receptor (beta chain) emerged from a study of cytomegalovirus exposure and HLA in healthy donors. Germline V CDR1 and CDR2: MNHEY, SVGAGI. CDR3 size: 14 residues. Trimming removed 2 bases from V and 7 bases from J, with 14 bases in between. The study ran its PCR with 60 Vbeta and 13 Jbeta primers. Profiling relied on immunoSEQ multiplex PCR, and the TCRdb table lists in-frame clones only, not all of them. The listing records 160,000 or so clones. This clonotype was sampled from a man aged 30-40 years in good health and CMV-seronegative. The sequenced sample was PBMCs. The V call is TRBV6-5, the J call TRBJ1-2, with D uncertain. CDR3 DNA: TGTGCCAGCAGTTACGGGCAGACCTTCGGTGGCTACACCTTC. Its protein is CASSYGQTFGGYTF.